One and the same sample provided the 18 T cell receptor beta chains below, sequenced in a study of CD8+ T cells in alopecia areata. Following extraction, RNA underwent reverse transcription to cDNA, which served as the sequencing template. TCRdb keeps only in-frame clones here, not all; method: immunoSEQ multiplex PCR. The table records 130,000 to 150,000 clones, less than 65% of them present only once. The sequenced material came from CD8+ T cells sorted from blood. The receptor source for this set is a human donor in good health.

The J gene is TRBJ2-5, the V gene TRBV11-2; TRBD1 matches at 8 bases. Trimming took 6 bases from V and 3 from J; bases not matched to a gene: 3. Germline V gene sequence: CDR1 SGHAT, CDR2 FQNNGV. This CDR3 region has 13 residues. The CDR3 bases are TGTGCCAGCAGGCAGACAGGGGAAGAGACCCAGTACTTC. Translation gives CASRQTGEETQYF. Combining the CDR3 with reference TRBV11-2 and TRBJ2-5 gives the whole variable domain EAGVAQSPRYKIIEKRQSVAFWCNPISGHATLYWYQQILGQGPKLLIQFQNNGVVDDSQLPKDRFSAERLKGVDSTLKIQPAKLEDSAVYLCASRQTGEETQYFGPGTRLLVL.

The chain couples TRBV4-1 to TRBJ1-1; unclear D gene. The CDR3 sequence is 15 residues long. Deletions cut 0 bases from V and 1 base from J, with 9 bases between. Germline loops: CDR1 MGHRA, CDR2 YSYEKL. For the CDR3, the DNA is TGCGCCAGCAGCCAAGAGAGGCTTGAGAACACTGAAGCTTTCTTT. Translated: CASSQERLENTEAFF.

The sample holds one count of this clone. This chain links TRBV6-5 with TRBJ2-7, with TRBD2 identical over 12 bases. The ends lost 6 bases at V and 6 bases at J; junction bases unmatched: 3. Germline loops: CDR1 MNHEY, CDR2 SVGAGI. The CDR3 covers 13 residues. The CDR3 is CASSWTSGIEQYF. The CDR3 nucleotides are TGTGCCAGCAGCTGGACTAGCGGGATCGAGCAGTACTTC.

The V call is TRBV4-1, the J call TRBJ2-7, with 7 bases lining up with TRBD2. V shed 5 bases and J 5 bases; nucleotides not matched to a gene: 9. CDR1 and CDR2 from the germline V gene are MGHRA and YSYEKL. The CDR3 length is 14 residues. CDR3: CASSWREGNDEQYF. In DNA form, the CDR3 reads TGCGCCAGCAGCTGGAGGGAGGGCAACGACGAGCAGTACTTC.

This clone has more than one count but fewer than ten. The chain has TRBV18 and TRBJ2-7; possibly TRBD1 for D (5 bases). CDR1 KGHSH and CDR2 LQKENI come from the germline V gene. CDR3 length: 14 residues. Trimming cost V 2 bases and J 3 bases, with 11 bases left between them. CDR3 amino acids: CASSPISGFYEQYF. The CDR3 nucleotides read TGTGCCAGCTCACCAATCTCAGGGTTCTACGAGCAGTACTTC. The full variable domain, its missing parts supplied by reference TRBV18 and TRBJ2-7, is NAGVMQNPRHLVRRRGQEARLRCSPMKGHSHVYWYRQLPEEGLKFMVYLQKENIIDESGMPKERFSAEFPKEGPSILRIQQVVRGDSAAYFCASSPISGFYEQYFGPGTRLTVT.

The sample holds one count of this clone. This chain uses TRBV7-6 with TRBJ1-1; 8 nucleotides line up with TRBD1. The CDR3 runs 13 residues. Germline V gives CDR1 SGHVS, CDR2 FNYEAQ. V shed 5 bases and J 4 bases; nucleotides not matched to a gene: 3. For the CDR3, the DNA is TGTGCCAGCAGCAAGACAGGGGCCACTGAAGCTTTCTTT. It encodes CASSKTGATEAFF.

A few counts support this clone. The chain is built from TRBV10-3 and TRBJ2-6; D may be TRBD2 (5 bases). Trimming took 2 bases from V and 2 from J, leaving 10 bases between them. The CDR3 extends over 16 amino acids. Looked up from germline, CDR1 is ENHRY and CDR2 is SYGVKD. This CDR3 reads CAISETPAAGANVLTF. The CDR3, as DNA: TGTGCCATCAGTGAGACTCCAGCGGCTGGGGCCAACGTCCTGACTTTC.

V and J are TRBV6-5 and TRBJ1-1; D ambiguous. CDR1 and CDR2 from the germline V gene are MNHEY and SVGAGI. The CDR3 spans 14 residues. V lost 0 bases and J lost 5, with 10 bases in between. The CDR3 sequence is CASSYSLAGTEAFF. In DNA, the CDR3 is TGTGCCAGCAGTTACTCTTTGGCGGGGACTGAAGCTTTCTTT.

This clone showed up just a few times. The genes are TRBV30 and TRBJ2-1; D tentatively fits TRBD1 or TRBD2 (5 bases each). V was clipped by 4 bases and J by 7 bases, with 11 bases between them. This CDR3 region has 12 residues. Germline CDR1 and CDR2: GTSNPN and SVGIG (reference sequence). The CDR3 DNA reads as TGTGCCTGGACCGCCTGGGGGAATGAGCAGTTCTTC. As protein: CAWTAWGNEQFF.

DNA for the CDR3: TGTGCCAGCAGCGTACGAAAACAGTTCTCCTACAATGAGCAGTTCTTC. Translation gives CASSVRKQFSYNEQFF. The rearrangement links TRBV21-1 to TRBJ2-1; the D call of TRBD1 is as the table states it, not checked on the DNA. TRBV21-1 is a documented pseudogene. The CDR3 has 16 residues.

This chain's CDR3 is CSVEDRVAPGETQYF. CDR3 nucleotides: TGCAGCGTTGAAGATAGGGTAGCACCGGGGGAGACCCAGTACTTC. The chain couples TRBV29-1 to TRBJ2-5, with D maybe TRBD2 (5 bases). The CDR3 is 15 amino acids. Between the trimmed V and J ends, which lost 0 bases and 5 bases, there was a span of 16 bases. CDR1 is SQVTM and CDR2 is ANQGSEA in the germline V gene.

This chain links TRBV5-5 with TRBJ2-1, with 9 bases fitting TRBD2. Unmatched junction bases numbered 7, after V lost 4 bases and J lost 2 bases. This CDR3 spans 16 amino acids. The germline gives CDR1 SGHKS, CDR2 YYEKEE (reference sequence). DNA for the CDR3: TGTGCCAGCAGCCTCTTGACTAGCGGTGCCTACAATGAGCAGTTCTTC. Protein sequence: CASSLLTSGAYNEQFF.

In regard to this clone: The same CDR3 can be traced to other DNA sequences in this sample. The CDR3 region is CASSVGDGNEQFF. The CDR3 nucleotides are TGTGCCAGCAGCGTAGGGGACGGGAATGAGCAGTTCTTC. The chain employs TRBV9 and TRBJ2-1; D assignment may be TRBD1 or TRBD2 (5 bases each). V lost 0 bases, J lost 7 bases, and 8 bases lay in between. The germline CDR1 and CDR2 sequences are SGDLS and YYNGEE. CDR3 length: 13 amino acids. The complete variable domain, with remaining parts taken from reference TRBV9 and TRBJ2-1, reads DSGVTQTPKHLITATGQRVTLRCSPRSGDLSVYWYQQSLDQGLQFLIQYYNGEERAKGNILERFSAQQFPDLHSELNLSSLELGDSALYFCASSVGDGNEQFFGPGTRLTVL.

This clone was detected a few times. The chain carries TRBV28 and TRBJ2-5; 9 bases map to TRBD1. Germline V gene lookup returns CDR1 MDHEN and CDR2 SYDVKM. The CDR3 contains 17 residues. V lost 5 bases, J lost 3 bases, and 13 bases stayed unmatched. The CDR3 protein is CASSPRFRGQGEETQYF. DNA of the CDR3: TGTGCCAGCAGTCCCCGGTTCAGGGGACAGGGAGAAGAGACCCAGTACTTC.

The genes are TRBV29-1 and TRBJ2-5; the match to TRBD1 covers 8 bases. Unmatched junction bases numbered 6, after V lost 1 base and J lost 5 bases. This CDR3 region has 14 residues. Per germline, CDR1 SQVTM and CDR2 ANQGSEA. In DNA form, the CDR3 reads TGCAGCGTTGAAGTAGGGCAGGGGGCGGAGACCCAGTACTTC. This sequence encodes CSVEVGQGAETQYF.

The V call is TRBV28, the J call TRBJ2-3; TRBD1 is a possible D gene (6 bases). V was pared by 1 base and J by 3 bases, with 8 bases between. The germline CDR1 and CDR2 sequences are MDHEN and SYDVKM. This CDR3 has 14 amino acids. CDR3 protein: CASSLSTGTDTQYF. The CDR3 nucleotides are TGTGCCAGCAGTTTATCTACAGGGACAGATACGCAGTATTTT.

The rearrangement joins TRBV29-1 to TRBJ2-3; 7 positions match TRBD1. The CDR3 is 12 amino acids. With V trimmed by 8 bases and J by 4 bases, 6 bases remained unmatched. Germline V CDR1 and CDR2: SQVTM, ANQGSEA. Written as DNA, the CDR3 is TGCAGCTCCCGACAGGGCCCAGATACGCAGTATTTT. Protein: CSSRQGPDTQYF.

The V and J genes are TRBV2 and TRBJ2-1; D possibly corresponds to TRBD2 (6 bases). Germline V CDR1 and CDR2: SNHLY, FYNNEI. Trimming took off 2 bases at V and 6 bases at J, with 14 bases between the two ends. The CDR3 runs 15 residues. DNA of the CDR3: TGTGCCAGCAGTGAACCCGGGACTCCTTTCAATGAGCAGTTCTTC. It is translated as CASSEPGTPFNEQFF.